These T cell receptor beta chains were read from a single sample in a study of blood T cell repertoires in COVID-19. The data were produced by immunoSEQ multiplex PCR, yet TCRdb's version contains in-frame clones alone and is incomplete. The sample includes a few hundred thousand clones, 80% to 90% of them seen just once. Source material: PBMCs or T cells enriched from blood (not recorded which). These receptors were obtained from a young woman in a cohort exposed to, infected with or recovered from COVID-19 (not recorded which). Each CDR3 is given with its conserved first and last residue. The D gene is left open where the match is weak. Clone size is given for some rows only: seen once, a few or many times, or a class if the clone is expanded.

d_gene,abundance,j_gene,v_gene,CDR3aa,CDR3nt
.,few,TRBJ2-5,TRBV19,CASSIQGQETQYF,TGTGCCAGTAGTATACAGGGTCAAGAGACCCAGTACTTC
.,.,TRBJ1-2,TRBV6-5,CASSSLNFNYGYTF,TGTGCCAGCAGTTCCCTGAACTTTAACTATGGCTACACCTTC
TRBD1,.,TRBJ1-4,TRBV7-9,CASSSLGQGGEKLFF,TGTGCCAGCAGCAGCTTGGGACAGGGAGGCGAAAAACTGTTTTTT
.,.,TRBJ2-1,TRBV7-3,CASSFNTRNEQFF,TGTGCCAGCAGCTTTAATACGCGTAATGAGCAGTTCTTC
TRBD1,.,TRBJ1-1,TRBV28,CASSTGGYTEAFF,TGTGCCAGCTCAACAGGGGGGTACACTGAAGCTTTCTTT
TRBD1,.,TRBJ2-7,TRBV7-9,CASSPGTGTYEQYF,TGTGCCAGCAGCCCCGGGACAGGGACCTACGAGCAGTACTTC
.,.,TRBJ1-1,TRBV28,CASSRQTHTEAFF,TGTGCCAGCAGCAGACAGACTCACACTGAAGCTTTCTTT
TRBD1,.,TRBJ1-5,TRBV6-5,CASSRDRGNQPQHF,TGTGCCAGCAGCCGTGACAGGGGAAATCAGCCCCAGCATTTT
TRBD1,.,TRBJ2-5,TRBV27,CASSTPGQAQETQYF,TGTGCCAGCAGTACTCCGGGACAGGCGCAAGAGACCCAGTACTTC
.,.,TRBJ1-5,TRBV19,CASHPRGGAPQHF,TGTGCCAGCCATCCTCGGGGGGGCGCTCCCCAGCATTTT
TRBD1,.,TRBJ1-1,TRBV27,CASSDGTGAPEAFF,TGTGCCAGCAGTGACGGAACAGGGGCCCCTGAAGCTTTCTTT
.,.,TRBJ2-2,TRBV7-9,CASSSTSFTGELFF,TGTGCCAGCAGCTCGACTAGTTTCACCGGGGAGCTGTTTTTT
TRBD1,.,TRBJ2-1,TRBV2,CASTRQGAYNEQFF,TGTGCCAGCACCAGACAGGGGGCCTACAATGAGCAGTTCTTC
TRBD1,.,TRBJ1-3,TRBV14,CASSQRDRGANSGNTIYF,TGTGCCAGCAGCCAGCGGGACAGGGGCGCAAACTCTGGAAACACCATATATTTT
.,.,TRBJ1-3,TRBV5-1,CASSSDSSSGNTIYF,TGCGCCAGCAGCTCTGACAGCAGCTCTGGAAACACCATATATTTT
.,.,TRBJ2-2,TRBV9,CASSVQVGELFF,TGTGCCAGCAGCGTACAGGTCGGGGAGCTGTTTTTT
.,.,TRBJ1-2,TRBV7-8,CASSLAVDGGYTF,TGTGCCAGCAGCTTAGCCGTAGACGGGGGCTACACCTTC
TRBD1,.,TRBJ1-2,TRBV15,CATSRPTGGGYTF,TGTGCCACCAGCAGACCGACAGGGGGTGGCTACACCTTC
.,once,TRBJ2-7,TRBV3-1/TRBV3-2,CASSLYPYEQYF,TGTGCCAGCAGCCTTTATCCCTACGAGCAGTACTTC
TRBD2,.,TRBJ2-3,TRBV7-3,CASSSLAGGPFGTDTQYF,TGTGCCAGCAGCTCCCTAGCGGGAGGGCCGTTTGGCACAGATACGCAGTATTTT
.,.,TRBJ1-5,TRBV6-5,CASSLTGNQPQHF,TGTGCCAGCAGTTTGACAGGCAATCAGCCCCAGCATTTT
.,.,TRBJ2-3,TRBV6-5,CASSPDSSTDTQYF,TGTGCCAGCAGTCCGGACAGTAGCACAGATACGCAGTATTTT
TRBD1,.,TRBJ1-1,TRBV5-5,CASSFGTGVFVGTEAFF,TGTGCCAGCAGCTTTGGGACAGGGGTCTTTGTTGGAACTGAAGCTTTCTTT
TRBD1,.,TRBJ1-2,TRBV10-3,CAISEGQGTNYGYTF,TGTGCCATCAGTGAGGGACAGGGGACTAACTATGGCTACACCTTC
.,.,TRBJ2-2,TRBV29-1,CSVERDPTGELFF,TGCAGCGTTGAGCGGGACCCCACCGGGGAGCTGTTTTTT
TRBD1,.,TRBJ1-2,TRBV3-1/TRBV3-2,CASSQEGQGYYGYTF,TGTGCCAGCAGCCAAGAAGGACAGGGCTACTATGGCTACACCTTC
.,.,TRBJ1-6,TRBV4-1,CASSQERRGSYNSPLHF,TGCGCCAGCAGCCAAGAACGGCGGGGATCCTATAATTCACCCCTCCACTTT